The 12 T cell receptor beta chains below come from one sample, sequenced in a study of CD8+ T cells in alopecia areata. Following extraction, RNA underwent reverse transcription to cDNA, which served as the sequencing template. Libraries were prepared by immunoSEQ multiplex PCR; TCRdb keeps only in-frame clonotypes and omits some of them. The repertoire includes some 130,000 clones, about 56% of them detected once, and more than 15% sits in the top ten. Sample treatment: oral pan-JAK inhibitor, 5-10 mg twice daily. The source was CD8+ T cells sorted from blood, collected at week 4, from a patient treated with tofacitinib. These receptors originate from a human donor with alopecia areata.

This clone was detected only once. This chain links TRBV20-1 with TRBJ1-1; D not resolved. CDR1 DFQATT and CDR2 SNEGSKA come from the germline V gene (reference sequence). V lost 6 bases and J lost 8, with 10 bases in between. The CDR3 runs to 10 residues. The CDR3 sequence is CSAVVVEAFF. CDR3 nucleotides: TGCAGTGCCGTCGTCGTGGAAGCTTTCTTT.

The chain joins TRBV27 to TRBJ2-2; 12 nucleotides align to TRBD1. V shed 1 base and J 7 bases; nucleotides not matched to a gene: 7. The CDR3 extends over 17 amino acids. Germline assignment: CDR1 MNHEY and CDR2 SMNVEV (reference sequence). The CDR3 spells CASSLYPGQGANGELFF. The CDR3, as DNA: TGTGCCAGCAGTTTATACCCGGGACAGGGGGCTAACGGGGAGCTGTTTTTT.

The genes are TRBV9 and TRBJ2-5; D remains unclear. The germline gives CDR1 SGDLS, CDR2 YYNGEE. This CDR3 spans 15 amino acids. V was clipped by 0 bases and J by 5 bases, with 14 bases between them. CDR3 DNA: TGTGCCAGCAGCGTAGCTCTGGATAGCTGGGAGACCCAGTACTTC. Residues: CASSVALDSWETQYF. Filled out from reference TRBV9 and TRBJ2-5, the complete variable domain reads DSGVTQTPKHLITATGQRVTLRCSPRSGDLSVYWYQQSLDQGLQFLIQYYNGEERAKGNILERFSAQQFPDLHSELNLSSLELGDSALYFCASSVALDSWETQYFGPGTRLLVL.

This sequence joins TRBV5-1 and TRBJ2-1, with TRBD2 matching over 9 bases. The germline CDR1 and CDR2 sequences are SGHRS and YFSETQ. Trimming removed 3 bases from V and 6 bases from J; junction bases left unmatched: 7. The CDR3 totals 15 residues. The CDR3 protein is CASSSPGLAPNEQFF. DNA for the CDR3: TGCGCCAGCAGCTCGCCGGGACTAGCCCCCAATGAGCAGTTCTTC.

This clone was detected a few times. Distinct nucleotide sequences in the sample also encode this CDR3. The chain employs TRBV29-1 and TRBJ2-7; 7 positions match TRBD1. The CDR3 is made up of 14 amino acids. V lost 0 bases, J lost 2 bases, and 4 bases stayed unmatched. Germline CDR1 SQVTM, CDR2 ANQGSEA. CDR3 protein: CSVEDRDRAYEQYF. Written as DNA, the CDR3 is TGCAGCGTTGAAGATCGTGACAGGGCCTACGAGCAGTACTTC.

The CDR3 DNA reads TGTGCCAGCAGTTACGACGAGGGTTGGGTCGAGCAGTACTTC. Protein sequence: CASSYDEGWVEQYF. J is TRBJ2-7 and V is TRBV6-6, with D possibly being TRBD2 (5 bases). The V gene's germline CDR1 is MNHNY and CDR2 SVGAGI (reference sequence). The germline V and J ends were trimmed by 2 bases and 6 bases, with 14 bases remaining between them. The CDR3 loop spans 14 amino acids.

The chain joins TRBV7-3 to TRBJ2-3, with 11 bases matching TRBD1. V dropped 6 bases and J dropped 1; count of bases not matched to a gene: 3. The CDR3 is 15 residues long. The germline V gene encodes CDR1 SGHTA and CDR2 FQGTGA. The CDR3 nucleotides read TGTGCCAGCAGTCTGGGACAGGGGGGCACAGATACGCAGTATTTT. Encoded protein: CASSLGQGGTDTQYF.

The J gene is TRBJ2-1, the V gene TRBV5-5; D ambiguous. V lost 0 bases and J 5 bases, leaving 9 bases between the germline ends. Germline CDR1 reads SGHKS; CDR2 reads YYEKEE (reference sequence). This CDR3 comprises 14 residues. This CDR3 is CASSLDRPHNEQFF. CDR3 nucleotide sequence: TGTGCCAGCAGCTTGGACAGACCCCACAATGAGCAGTTCTTC.

This chain uses TRBV6-4 with TRBJ2-3; 9 positions agree with TRBD1. This CDR3 is built from 14 residues. J lost 3 bases, V lost 8 bases, and 6 bases had no gene match. Germline V CDR1 and CDR2: MRHNA, SNTAGT. In DNA, the CDR3 is TGTGCCAGCGGGGGACAGGGTCTTACAGATACGCAGTATTTT. It yields the protein CASGGQGLTDTQYF.

This clone was detected once. V gene TRBV30 combines with J gene TRBJ2-1; D remains unclear. The CDR3 contains 14 residues. The V gene lost 5 bases and the J gene lost 2 bases, with 13 bases spanning the gap. Germline loops: CDR1 GTSNPN, CDR2 SVGIG (reference sequence). CDR3 bases: TGTGCCTGGGGCCCCGCGGCCGCCTACAATGAGCAGTTCTTC. It specifies CAWGPAAAYNEQFF.

This clone was found a few times. The chain joins TRBV10-3 to TRBJ2-7; D is ambiguous. This CDR3 is 14 amino acids long. Germline CDR1 is ENHRY and CDR2 is SYGVKD. The V end was cut by 2 bases, the J end by 2 bases, with 10 bases between. The DNA of the CDR3 is TGTGCCATCAGTGAGCCCTCGACTCCCTACGAGCAGTACTTC. Protein product: CAISEPSTPYEQYF.

CDR3 nucleotide sequence: TGTGCCAGCAGTTCGACAGGGTCCTACGAGCAGTACTTC. Translation gives CASSSTGSYEQYF. The rearrangement joins TRBV27 to TRBJ2-7; 7 bases map to TRBD1. Germline V gene data show CDR1 as MNHEY and CDR2 as SMNVEV (reference sequence). The CDR3 covers 13 residues. V lost 4 bases and J lost 1; bases outside the gene matches: 1.